The clone carrying this TCR beta chain was counted at least ten times. The antigen is unknown. Germline CDR1 is SGHVS and CDR2 is FQNEAQ. The CDR3 has 14 residues. The ends were cut back, 5 bases at V and 0 bases at J, with 11 bases in the middle. The source material, RNA transcripts, was used to amplify TCR beta CDR3 regions. RT-PCR in the first round (using the HTBI primer set) targeted the TCR CDR3. TCRdb re-called the multiplex PCR reads through MiXCR, storing one row per CDR3 protein. The table shows roughly 740,000 distinct CDR3 sequences, with 15% to 20% occurring only once. The source of the sample is a study of T cells in Graves' hyperthyroidism and ophthalmopathy. Pregnant or lactating patients were excluded, as were those with uncontrolled infection or other autoimmune disease. Findings of the study overall: Researchers found most expanded thyroid clonotypes above 0.001 in blood as well.

The sequenced sample consisted of blood. The rearrangement links TRBV7-8 to TRBJ2-7; D may match TRBD1 or TRBD2 (5 bases each). The receptor was isolated from a man aged 18-30 years with Graves' hyperthyroidism. The CDR3 DNA reads TGTGCCAGCAGCCCAGTCGGGACCTCCTACGAGCAGTACTTC. Translating gives CASSPVGTSYEQYF.